Following are 7 T cell receptor beta chains from one sample sequenced in a study of human T cells and chemical hapten exposure. TCRdb passed the RACE reads through MiXCR, listing each CDR3 protein once. This sample carries 65,000 to 85,000 distinct CDR3 sequences, over 9.5% of them seen once, and the ten largest clones take 3.5%. Documented time point: patch test 1, 2 weeks after DPC sensitization. Treatment defined: therapeutic diphenylcyclopropenone sensitization with weekly scalp DPC. The input for sequencing was whole blood, taken in connection with sensitization to the hapten diphenylcyclopropenone (DPC). The receptors stem from a woman aged 55-69 years with alopecia areata. Some clones in this sample may be carry-over from other donors' samples.

At least ten counts were recorded for this clonotype. The chain is built from TRBV12-3 or TRBV12-4 and TRBJ2-3; 9 bases line up with TRBD2. The J segment lost 4 bases and the V segment lost 6 bases, leaving 11 bases of the junction unmatched. This CDR3 has 16 residues. In DNA, the CDR3 is TGTGCCAGCAGCCACAGCGGGGGGAGGTTTGCAGATACGCAGTATTTT. Translation gives CASSHSGGRFADTQYF.

The chain combines TRBV5-5 with TRBJ1-2; 7 bases match TRBD1. The CDR3 has 15 residues. J lost 2 bases, V lost 2 bases, and 6 bases had no gene match. Germline V gives CDR1 SGHKS, CDR2 YYEKEE (reference sequence). The CDR3 here is CASSLLDRINYGYTF. The CDR3 region has the DNA TGTGCCAGCAGCTTATTGGACAGGATCAACTATGGCTACACCTTC.

This clonotype was seen ten or more times. The V and J genes are TRBV15 and TRBJ1-6; D ambiguous. CDR1 and CDR2 from the germline V gene are LNHNV and YYDKDF (reference sequence). V gave up 0 bases and J gave up 9 bases, with 12 bases separating them. This CDR3 contains 15 residues. DNA for the CDR3: TGTGCCACCAGCAGAGATGTTGACATCGGTTCACCCCTCCACTTT. This translates into CATSRDVDIGSPLHF.

This clonotype was recorded at least ten times. In nucleotides, the CDR3 is TGTGCCAGCAGCAAGGACCTGAACACCGGGGAGCTGTTTTTT. This translates into CASSKDLNTGELFF. V and J are TRBV9 and TRBJ2-2; D gene uncertain. The CDR3 consists of 14 residues. Germline V gene sequence: CDR1 SGDLS, CDR2 YYNGEE. The ends were cut back, 4 bases at V and 1 base at J, with 8 bases in the middle. Based on the CDR3 plus reference TRBV9 and TRBJ2-2, the full variable domain is DSGVTQTPKHLITATGQRVTLRCSPRSGDLSVYWYQQSLDQGLQFLIQYYNGEERAKGNILERFSAQQFPDLHSELNLSSLELGDSALYFCASSKDLNTGELFFGEGSRLTVL.

This clonotype was observed many times. The chain recombines TRBV6-2 or TRBV6-3 with TRBJ1-4; D gene unclear. Germline V gene lookup returns CDR1 MNHEY and CDR2 SVGEGT. Trimming left V 11 bases short and J 0 bases short, with 10 bases between. The CDR3 runs to 13 residues. CDR3 residues: CASRKSTNEKLFF. The CDR3 nucleotides read TGTGCCTCCCGGAAATCAACTAATGAAAAACTGTTTTTT.

This clonotype showed up just a few times. V usage is TRBV29-1 and J usage is TRBJ2-6; D is undetermined. The germline V and J ends were trimmed by 7 bases and 0 bases, with 10 bases remaining between them. CDR3 size: 14 residues. Germline V gene sequence: CDR1 SQVTM, CDR2 ANQGSEA. The CDR3 is CSAKEPSGANVLTF. The CDR3 coding sequence is TGCAGCGCTAAGGAGCCCTCTGGGGCCAACGTCCTGACTTTC.

The chain couples TRBV10-3 to TRBJ2-6; no firm D call. The CDR3 is made up of 15 amino acids. V lost 6 bases to trimming and J lost 5 bases, with 14 bases between them. CDR1 is ENHRY, CDR2 SYGVKD, per germline. For the CDR3, the DNA is TGTGCCATCAGCCGAGAGGCCTCGTGGGCCAACGTCCTGACTTTC. Protein: CAISREASWANVLTF.